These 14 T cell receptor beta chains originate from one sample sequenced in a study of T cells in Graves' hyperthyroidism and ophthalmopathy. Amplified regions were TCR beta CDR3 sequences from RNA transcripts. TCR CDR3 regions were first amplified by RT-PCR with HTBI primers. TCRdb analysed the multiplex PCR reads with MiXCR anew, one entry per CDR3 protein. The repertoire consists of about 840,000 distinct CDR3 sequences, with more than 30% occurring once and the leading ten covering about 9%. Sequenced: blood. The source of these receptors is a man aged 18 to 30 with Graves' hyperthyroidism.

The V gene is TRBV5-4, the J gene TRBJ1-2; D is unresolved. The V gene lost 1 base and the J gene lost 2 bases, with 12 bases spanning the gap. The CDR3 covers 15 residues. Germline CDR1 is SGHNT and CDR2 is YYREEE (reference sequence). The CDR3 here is CASSLYVGSNYGYTF. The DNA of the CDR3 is TGTGCCAGCAGCTTGTACGTCGGCTCCAACTATGGCTACACCTTC.

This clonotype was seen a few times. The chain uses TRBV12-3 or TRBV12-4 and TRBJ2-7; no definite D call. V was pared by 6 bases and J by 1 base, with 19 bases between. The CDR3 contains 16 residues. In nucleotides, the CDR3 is TGTGCCAGCAGCCTAAAACCTGGGCCTACTTCCTACGAGCAGTACTTC. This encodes CASSLKPGPTSYEQYF.

The CDR3 loop reads CASPGTGGRQPQHF. DNA of the CDR3: TGTGCCAGTCCCGGGACAGGGGGACGGCAGCCCCAGCATTTT. The rearrangement joins TRBV2 to TRBJ1-5; 11 nucleotides line up with TRBD1. Trimming at V came to 9 bases and at J to 7 bases, leaving 8 bases not matched to a gene. The CDR3 totals 14 residues. Germline V gene sequence: CDR1 SNHLY, CDR2 FYNNEI.

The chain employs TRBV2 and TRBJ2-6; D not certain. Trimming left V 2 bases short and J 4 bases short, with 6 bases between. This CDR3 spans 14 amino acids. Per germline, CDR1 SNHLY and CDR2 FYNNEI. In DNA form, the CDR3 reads TGTGCCAGCAGTGAAAGAAGGGGGGCCAACGTCCTGACTTTC. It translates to CASSERRGANVLTF.

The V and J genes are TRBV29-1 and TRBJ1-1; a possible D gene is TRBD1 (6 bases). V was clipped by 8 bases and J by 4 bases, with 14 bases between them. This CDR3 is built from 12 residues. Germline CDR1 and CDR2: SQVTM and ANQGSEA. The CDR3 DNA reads TGCAGCCAACAGGGAAAGGCCACTGAAGCTTTCTTT. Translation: CSQQGKATEAFF.

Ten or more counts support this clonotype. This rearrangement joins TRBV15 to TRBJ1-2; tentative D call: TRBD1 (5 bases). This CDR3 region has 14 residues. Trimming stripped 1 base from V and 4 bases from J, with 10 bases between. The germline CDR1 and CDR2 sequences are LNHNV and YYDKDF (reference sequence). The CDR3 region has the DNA TGTGCCACCAGCAGAGGGGGGACCGTCTATGGCTACACCTTC. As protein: CATSRGGTVYGYTF.

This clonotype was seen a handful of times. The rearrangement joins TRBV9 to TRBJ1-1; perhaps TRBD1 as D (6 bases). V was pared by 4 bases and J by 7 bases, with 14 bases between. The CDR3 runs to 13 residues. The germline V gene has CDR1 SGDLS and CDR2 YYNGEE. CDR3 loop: CASSPTGGVEAFF. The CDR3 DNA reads TGTGCCAGCAGCCCCACGGGGGGCGTTGAAGCTTTCTTT.

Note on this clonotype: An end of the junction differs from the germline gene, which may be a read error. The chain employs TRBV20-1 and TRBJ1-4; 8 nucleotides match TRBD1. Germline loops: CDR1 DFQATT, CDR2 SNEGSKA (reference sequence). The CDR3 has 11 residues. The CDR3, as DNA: TGCAGTGCTAGAGGGGAGGCAACAGGGGGTTGG. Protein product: CSARGEATGGW.

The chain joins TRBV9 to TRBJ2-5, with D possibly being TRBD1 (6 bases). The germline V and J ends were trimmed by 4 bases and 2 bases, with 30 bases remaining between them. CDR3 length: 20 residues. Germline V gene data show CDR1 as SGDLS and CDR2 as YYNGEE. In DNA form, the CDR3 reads TGTGCCAGCAGCTCCGAGGCTGGGGGCCCACTCAATCTCCGACAAGAGACCCAGTACTTC. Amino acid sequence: CASSSEAGGPLNLRQETQYF.

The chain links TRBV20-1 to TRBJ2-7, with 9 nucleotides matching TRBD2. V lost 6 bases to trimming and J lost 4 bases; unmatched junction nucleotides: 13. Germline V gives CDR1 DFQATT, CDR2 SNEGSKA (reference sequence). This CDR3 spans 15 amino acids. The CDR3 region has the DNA TGCAGTGCCAGAACGCAGCGGGGGGTCGGATACGAGCAGTACTTC. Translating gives CSARTQRGVGYEQYF.

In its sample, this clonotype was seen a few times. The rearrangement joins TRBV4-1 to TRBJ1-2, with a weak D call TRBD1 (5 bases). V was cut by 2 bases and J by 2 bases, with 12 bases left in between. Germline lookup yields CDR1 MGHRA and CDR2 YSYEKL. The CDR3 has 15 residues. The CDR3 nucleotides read TGCGCCAGCAGCCAAAATCCAAACAGGAACTATGGCTACACCTTC. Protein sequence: CASSQNPNRNYGYTF.

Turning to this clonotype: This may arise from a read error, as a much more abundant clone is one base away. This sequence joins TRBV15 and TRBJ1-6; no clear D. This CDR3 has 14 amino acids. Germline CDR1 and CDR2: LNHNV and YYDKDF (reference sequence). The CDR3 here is CATSTRGFNSSLHF. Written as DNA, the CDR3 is TGTGCCACCAGCACCCGAGGCTTTAATTCATCCCTCCACTTT.

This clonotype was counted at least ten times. The chain's CDR3 is CASSLLIDQPQHF. For the CDR3, the DNA is TGTGCCAGCAGTTTATTGATAGATCAGCCCCAGCATTTT. The chain employs TRBV12-3 or TRBV12-4 and TRBJ1-5; D not resolved. The CDR3 length is 13 residues. V lost 2 bases to trimming and J lost 5 bases, with 7 bases between them.

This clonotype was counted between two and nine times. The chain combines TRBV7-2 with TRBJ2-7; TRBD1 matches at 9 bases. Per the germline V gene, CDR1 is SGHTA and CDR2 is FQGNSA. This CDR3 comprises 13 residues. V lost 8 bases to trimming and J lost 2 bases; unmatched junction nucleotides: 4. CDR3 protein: CASGQGSTYEQYF. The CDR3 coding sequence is TGTGCCAGCGGACAGGGGTCTACCTACGAGCAGTACTTC.